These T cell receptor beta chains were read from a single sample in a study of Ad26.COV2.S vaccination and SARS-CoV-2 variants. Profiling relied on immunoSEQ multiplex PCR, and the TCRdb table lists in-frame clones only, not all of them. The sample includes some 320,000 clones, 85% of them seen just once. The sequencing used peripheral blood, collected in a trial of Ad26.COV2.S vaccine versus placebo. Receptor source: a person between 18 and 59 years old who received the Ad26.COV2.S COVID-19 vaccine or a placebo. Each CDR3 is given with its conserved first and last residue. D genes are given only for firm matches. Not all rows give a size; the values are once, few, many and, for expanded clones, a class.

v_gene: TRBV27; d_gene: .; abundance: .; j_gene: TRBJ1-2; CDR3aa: CASSLMGTGRYTF; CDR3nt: TGTGCCAGCAGTTTAATGGGTACGGGTCGCTACACCTTC
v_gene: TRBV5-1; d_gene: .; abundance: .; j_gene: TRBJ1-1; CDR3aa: CASSLGVPRSGEAFF; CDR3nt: TGCGCCAGCAGCTTGGGAGTACCCCGGTCGGGTGAAGCTTTCTTT
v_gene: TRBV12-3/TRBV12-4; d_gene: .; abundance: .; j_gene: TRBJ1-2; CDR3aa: CASSLATALGYTF; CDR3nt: TGTGCCAGCAGTTTAGCGACAGCCCTTGGCTACACCTTC
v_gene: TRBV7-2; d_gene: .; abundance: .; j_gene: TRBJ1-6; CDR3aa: CASSLAPGVNSPLHF; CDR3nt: TGTGCCAGCAGCTTAGCGCCGGGGGTGAATTCACCCCTCCACTTT
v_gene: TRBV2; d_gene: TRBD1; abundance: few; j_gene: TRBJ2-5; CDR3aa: CASRRYATGAMETQYF; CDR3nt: TGTGCCAGCAGGAGATACGCTACAGGGGCGATGGAGACCCAGTACTTC
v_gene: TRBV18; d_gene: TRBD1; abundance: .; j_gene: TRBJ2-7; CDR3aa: CASSPPDRVSSYEQYF; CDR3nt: TGTGCCAGCTCACCACCCGACAGGGTCTCGTCCTACGAGCAGTACTTC
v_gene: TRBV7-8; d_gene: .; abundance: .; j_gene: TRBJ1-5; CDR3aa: CASSLDFAVGNQPQHF; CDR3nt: TGTGCCAGCAGCTTAGATTTTGCAGTTGGCAATCAGCCCCAGCATTTT
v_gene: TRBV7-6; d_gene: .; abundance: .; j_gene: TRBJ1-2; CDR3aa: CASSSGQYYGYTF; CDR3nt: TGTGCCAGCAGCTCTGGACAGTACTATGGCTACACCTTC
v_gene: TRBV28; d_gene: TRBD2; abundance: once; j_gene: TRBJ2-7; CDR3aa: CATLAGGPYEQYF; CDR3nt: TGTGCCACTCTAGCGGGGGGCCCCTACGAGCAGTACTTC
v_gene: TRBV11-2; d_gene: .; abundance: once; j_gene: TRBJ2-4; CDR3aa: CASSENIQYF; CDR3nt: TGTGCCAGCAGCGAAAACATTCAGTACTTC
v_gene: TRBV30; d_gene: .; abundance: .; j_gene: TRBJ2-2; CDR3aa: CAWELGEVGTGELFF; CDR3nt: TGTGCCTGGGAACTCGGGGAGGTAGGGACCGGGGAGCTGTTTTTT
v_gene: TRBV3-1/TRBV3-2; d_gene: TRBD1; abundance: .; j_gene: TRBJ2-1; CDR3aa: CASLRTGDYNEQFF; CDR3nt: TGTGCCAGCCTTCGGACAGGGGACTACAATGAGCAGTTCTTC
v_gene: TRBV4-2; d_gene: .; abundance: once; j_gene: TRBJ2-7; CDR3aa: CASSQDPRDEQYF; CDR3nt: TGTGCCAGCAGCCAGGACCCCCGGGACGAGCAGTACTTC
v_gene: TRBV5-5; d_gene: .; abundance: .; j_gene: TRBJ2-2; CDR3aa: CASSGASTGELFF; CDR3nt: TGTGCCAGCAGTGGAGCTTCCACCGGGGAGCTGTTTTTT
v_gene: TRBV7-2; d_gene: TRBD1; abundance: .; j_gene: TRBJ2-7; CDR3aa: CASSRQQGADEQYF; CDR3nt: TGTGCCAGCAGCCGGCAGCAGGGGGCGGACGAGCAGTACTTC
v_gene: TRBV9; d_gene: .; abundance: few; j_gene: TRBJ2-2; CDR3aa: CASSVATGRSTGELFF; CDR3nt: TGTGCCAGCAGCGTAGCCACAGGGAGGAGCACCGGGGAGCTGTTTTTT
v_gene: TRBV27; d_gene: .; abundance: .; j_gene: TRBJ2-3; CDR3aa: CARGVRGPNTDTQYF; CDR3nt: TGTGCCAGAGGGGTCAGGGGCCCGAACACAGATACGCAGTATTTT
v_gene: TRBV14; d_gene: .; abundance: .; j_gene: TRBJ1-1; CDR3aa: CASSQDLGTTNTEAFF; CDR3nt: TGTGCCAGCAGCCAAGATCTAGGGACAACGAACACTGAAGCTTTCTTT
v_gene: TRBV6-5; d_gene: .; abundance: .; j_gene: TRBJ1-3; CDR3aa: CASRKQVKSGNTIYF; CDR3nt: TGTGCCAGCAGGAAACAGGTGAAGTCCGGAAACACCATATATTTT
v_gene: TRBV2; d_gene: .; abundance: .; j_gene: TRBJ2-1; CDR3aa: CASSEAPGAYNEQFF; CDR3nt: TGTGCCAGCAGTGAAGCGCCCGGGGCATACAATGAGCAGTTCTTC
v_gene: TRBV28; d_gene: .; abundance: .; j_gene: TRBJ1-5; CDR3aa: CASSFREGDQPQHF; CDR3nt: TGTGCCAGCAGTTTCAGGGAGGGGGATCAGCCCCAGCATTTT
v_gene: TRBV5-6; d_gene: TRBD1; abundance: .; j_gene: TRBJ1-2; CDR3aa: CASSLSGGYGYTF; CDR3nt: TGTGCCAGCAGCTTGTCAGGGGGCTATGGCTACACCTTC
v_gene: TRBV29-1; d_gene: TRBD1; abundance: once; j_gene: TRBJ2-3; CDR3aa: CSAEDRGLGDTQYF; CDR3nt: TGCAGCGCCGAGGACAGGGGGCTTGGAGATACGCAGTATTTT
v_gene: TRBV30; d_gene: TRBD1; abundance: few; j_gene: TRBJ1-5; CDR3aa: CAWETGNGPQHF; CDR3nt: TGTGCCTGGGAGACAGGGAATGGGCCCCAGCATTTT
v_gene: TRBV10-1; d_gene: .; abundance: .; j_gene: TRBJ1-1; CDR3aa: CASREGPMNTEAFF; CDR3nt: TGCGCCAGCAGGGAGGGACCGATGAACACTGAAGCTTTCTTT
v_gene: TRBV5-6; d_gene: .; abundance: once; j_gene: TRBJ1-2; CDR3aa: CASKEQGIIVNYGYTF; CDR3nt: TGTGCCAGCAAGGAACAGGGCATCATAGTCAACTATGGCTACACCTTC
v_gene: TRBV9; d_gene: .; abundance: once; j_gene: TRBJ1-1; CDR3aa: CASSVTSATEAFF; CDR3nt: TGTGCCAGCAGCGTAACCTCGGCCACTGAAGCTTTCTTT
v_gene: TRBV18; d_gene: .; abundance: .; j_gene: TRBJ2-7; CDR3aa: CASSPTQVRGEQYF; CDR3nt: TGTGCCAGCTCTCCAACACAGGTTAGGGGCGAGCAGTACTTC
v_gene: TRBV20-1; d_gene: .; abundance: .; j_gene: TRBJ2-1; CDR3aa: CSAQGRNEQFF; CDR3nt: TGCAGTGCTCAGGGGAGAAATGAGCAGTTCTTC
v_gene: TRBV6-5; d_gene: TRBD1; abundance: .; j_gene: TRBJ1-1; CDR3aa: CASSPEGARLAFF; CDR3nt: TGTGCCAGCAGTCCAGAGGGGGCCAGGCTAGCTTTCTTT
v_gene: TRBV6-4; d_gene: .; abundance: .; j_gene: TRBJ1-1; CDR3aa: CARLPGMNTEAFF; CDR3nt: TGTGCCAGATTACCAGGGATGAACACTGAAGCTTTCTTT